These 5 T cell receptor beta chains were sequenced from one sample in a study of blood T cell repertoires in COVID-19. The table came from immunoSEQ multiplex PCR; TCRdb's copy has only in-frame clones and leaves some out. Of approximately 300,000 clones listed, more than 85% are singletons. The material sequenced was PBMCs or T cells enriched from blood (not recorded which). The receptors come from a woman in her 30s who had recovered from COVID-19.

The J gene is TRBJ1-1, the V gene TRBV2; D is uncertain. This CDR3 spans 13 amino acids. CDR1 and CDR2 (germline): SNHLY, FYNNEI. The ends were cut back, 4 bases at V and 0 bases at J, with 6 bases in the middle. The CDR3, as DNA: TGTGCCAGCAGTGGGGCAGTGAACACTGAAGCTTTCTTT. Its protein is CASSGAVNTEAFF.

CDR3 in amino acids: CASSRIAGGTETQYF. CDR3 nucleotides: TGCGCCAGCAGCCGCATAGCGGGAGGGACAGAGACCCAGTACTTC. The chain employs TRBV5-1 and TRBJ2-5, with 11 bases lining up with TRBD2. Germline values: CDR1 SGHRS, CDR2 YFSETQ. The V segment lost 4 bases and the J segment 4 bases; nucleotides outside the gene matches: 6. The CDR3 consists of 15 residues.

The chain combines TRBV28 with TRBJ1-5; tentative D call: TRBD1 (5 bases). The V end was cut by 3 bases, the J end by 6 bases, with 12 bases between. The CDR3 covers 14 residues. Looked up from germline, CDR1 is MDHEN and CDR2 is SYDVKM. In DNA form, the CDR3 reads TGTGCCAGCAGTTTGGGGCAGGGAGGTCAGCCCCAGCATTTT. Protein: CASSLGQGGQPQHF. Full variable domain (outside the CDR3, taken from reference TRBV28 and TRBJ1-5): DVKVTQSSRYLVKRTGEKVFLECVQDMDHENMFWYRQDPGLGLRLIYFSYDVKMKEKGDIPEGYSVSREKKERFSLILESASTNQTSMYLCASSLGQGGQPQHFGDGTRLSIL.

This sequence joins TRBV28 and TRBJ2-6; the D gene is possibly TRBD1 (5 bases). Germline loops: CDR1 MDHEN, CDR2 SYDVKM. This CDR3 region has 17 residues. Trimming removed 5 bases at V and 2 bases at J, with 16 bases between. The CDR3 region is CASSTFPSGPGANVLTF. The CDR3 DNA reads as TGTGCCAGCAGTACTTTTCCGTCAGGGCCTGGGGCCAACGTCCTGACTTTC.

CDR3 residues: CASSPTKPGLTIKQFF. CDR3 sequence (DNA): TGCGCCAGCAGCCCTACGAAGCCGGGACTAACGATAAAGCAGTTCTTC. This sequence joins TRBV4-1 and TRBJ2-1, with 7 bases aligning to TRBD2. After removal of 4 bases from V and 11 bases from J, the junction contained 17 bases not matched to a gene. CDR3 length equals 16 residues. Germline-derived CDR1 and CDR2 are MGHRA and YSYEKL.